This T cell receptor beta chain was documented in a study of stem cell transplantation in POMP-related autoinflammatory disease. On the study more broadly: Hypothesis: faulty thymoproteasomes impair CD8+ T-cell selection, skewing TRB repertoires. Study-level results: Fewer unique TRB V-J gene pairings were identified in patients with PRAID.

Regarding this clone: The antigen is undetermined.

V was pared by 0 bases and J by 3 bases, with 12 bases between. The CDR3 loop spans 16 amino acids. From germline, CDR1 is SGHRS and CDR2 YFSETQ. Generated by immunoSEQ multiplex PCR, the TCRdb table keeps only in-frame clones and is missing some. The data show some 70,000 clones, just over 90% seen once. This sequence originates from a human patient with POMP-related autoinflammation and immune dysregulation (PRAID). A share of the T cells may be of graft donor origin. The sample was CD4+ T cells from PBMCs, taken after stem cell transplantation. The gene calls are TRBV5-1 and TRBJ1-4; D ambiguous. The CDR3: CASSLVLRAANEKLFF. The CDR3 DNA reads as TGCGCCAGCAGCTTGGTTTTGAGGGCAGCTAATGAAAAACTGTTTTTT.